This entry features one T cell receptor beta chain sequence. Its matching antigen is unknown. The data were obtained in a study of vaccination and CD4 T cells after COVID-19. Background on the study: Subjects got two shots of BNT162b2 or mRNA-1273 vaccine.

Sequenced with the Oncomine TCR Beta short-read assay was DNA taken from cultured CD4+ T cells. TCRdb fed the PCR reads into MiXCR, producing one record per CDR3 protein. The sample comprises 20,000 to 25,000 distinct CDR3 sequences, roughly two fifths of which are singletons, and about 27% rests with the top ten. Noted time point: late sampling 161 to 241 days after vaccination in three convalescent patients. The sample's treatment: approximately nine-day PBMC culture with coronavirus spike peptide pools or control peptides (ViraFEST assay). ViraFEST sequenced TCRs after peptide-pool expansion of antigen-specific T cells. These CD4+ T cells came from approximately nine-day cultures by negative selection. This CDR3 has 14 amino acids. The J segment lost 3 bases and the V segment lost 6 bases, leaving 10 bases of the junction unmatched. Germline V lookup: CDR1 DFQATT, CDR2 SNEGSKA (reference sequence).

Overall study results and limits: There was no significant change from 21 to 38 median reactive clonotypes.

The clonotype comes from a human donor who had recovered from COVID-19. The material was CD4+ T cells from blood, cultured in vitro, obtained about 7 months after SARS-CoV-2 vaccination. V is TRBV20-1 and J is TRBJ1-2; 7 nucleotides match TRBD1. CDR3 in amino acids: CSATGQVSDYGYTF. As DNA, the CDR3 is TGCAGTGCGACCGGACAGGTTTCCGACTATGGCTACACCTTC.